This T cell receptor (beta chain) was retrieved from a study of blood T cell repertoires in COVID-19. Study-level information: Both acute and convalescent COVID-19 samples were obtained from the United States, Italy and Spain. Sources were T cells, B-cell-depleted T cells, or PBMCs; the material itself was cDNA or gDNA.

The CDR3 has 17 amino acids. Germline V gene sequence: CDR1 ENHRY, CDR2 SYGVKD. V shed 10 bases and J 2 bases; nucleotides not matched to a gene: 9. Original handling: Amplification of reference gene primers provided the estimated nucleated cell counts. Data came from immunoSEQ multiplex PCR; TCRdb stores just in-frame clones and leaves some out. V and J calls plus clone size are reproduced from that table; the DNA served to infer D and trimming. The sample lists fewer than 150,000 clones, almost 80% occurring once. This chain uses TRBV10-3 with TRBJ2-3; 16 nucleotides agree with TRBD2. The sequenced sample was peripheral blood. This sequence was found in a man aged 60-69 years who had recovered from COVID-19. The CDR3 region has the DNA TGTGCCACCAGAGGGACTAGCGGGAGGGAGGTCACAGATACGCAGTATTTT. Protein: CATRGTSGREVTDTQYF.